This T cell receptor beta chain is drawn from a study of shared clonotypes between healthy human individuals. At the level of the study: Aged between 18 and 49, the donors were a couple of women and three men. The study, taken as a whole, reports: Non-shared clonotypes had lower generation probabilities than clonotypes shared by all four sorted-subset donors. A small donor pool kept down the genetic and exposure-history diversity that was represented.

Splitting of each subset's genomic DNA was done evenly across several immunoSEQ plates. Data came from immunoSEQ multiplex PCR; TCRdb stores just in-frame clones and leaves some out. This sample has roughly 2.5 million clones, with more than 90% found just once. A word on this clone: The antigen is undetermined.

The sequenced sample was naive CD4+ T cells sorted from blood. Noted subset: CD45RA+ positively selected. This clonotype was obtained from a young man in good health.

The CDR3 loop is CAWSRGSGSSVTYF. CDR3 bases: TGTGCCTGGAGTCGGGGTAGCGGGTCCAGCGTCACGTACTTC. This chain joins TRBV30 and TRBJ2-5, with 7 positions matching TRBD2. Germline V lookup: CDR1 GTSNPN, CDR2 SVGIG (reference sequence). This CDR3 spans 14 amino acids. J gave up 13 bases and V 2 bases, and 16 bases lay outside the gene matches.